Ten or more counts support the clone carrying this T cell receptor (beta chain). The data belong to a study of T-cell memory formation after mild COVID-19. The overall study: The TCR clusters were mostly specific to one donor.

Germline-derived CDR1 and CDR2 are LGHNA and YSLEER. The CDR3 runs 13 residues. Trimming cost V 6 bases and J 3 bases; bases outside gene matches: 2. TCRdb ran MiXCR on the 5' RACE reads and lists one entry per CDR3 protein. The data show a few hundred thousand distinct CDR3 sequences, approximately 29% seen once. The chain couples TRBV4-3 to TRBJ2-3, with 8 bases identical to TRBD2. Sequenced: PBMCs or a T cell subset sorted from them (not recorded which). The sequence came from an adult woman who had mild COVID-19 (a few samples of this study predate the infection). Cell type and time point are not known. In nucleotides, the CDR3 is TGCGCCAGCAGTAGCGGGACAACAGATACGCAGTATTTT. It yields the protein CASSSGTTDTQYF.